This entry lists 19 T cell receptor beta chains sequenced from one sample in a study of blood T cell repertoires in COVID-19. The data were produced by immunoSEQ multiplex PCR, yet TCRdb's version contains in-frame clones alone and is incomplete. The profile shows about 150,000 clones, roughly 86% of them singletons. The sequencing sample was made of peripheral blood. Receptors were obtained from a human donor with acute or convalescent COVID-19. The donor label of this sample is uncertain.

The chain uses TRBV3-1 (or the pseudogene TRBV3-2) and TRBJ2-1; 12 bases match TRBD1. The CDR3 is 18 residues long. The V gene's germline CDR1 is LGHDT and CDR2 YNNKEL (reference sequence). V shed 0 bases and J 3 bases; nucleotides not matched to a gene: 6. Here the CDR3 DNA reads TGTGCCAGCAGCCAAGATCTTAGGGACAGGGGGCTCTACAATGAGCAGTTCTTC. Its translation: CASSQDLRDRGLYNEQFF.

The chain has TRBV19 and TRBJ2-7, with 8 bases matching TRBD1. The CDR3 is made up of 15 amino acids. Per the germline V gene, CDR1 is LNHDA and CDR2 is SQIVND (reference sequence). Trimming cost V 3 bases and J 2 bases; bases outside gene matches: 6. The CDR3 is CASSMAGTGPYEQYF. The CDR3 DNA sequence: TGTGCCAGTAGTATGGCGGGGACAGGACCCTACGAGCAGTACTTC. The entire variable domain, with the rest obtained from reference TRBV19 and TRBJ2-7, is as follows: DGGITQSPKYLFRKEGQNVTLSCEQNLNHDAMYWYRQDPGQGLRLIYYSQIVNDFQKGDIAEGYSVSREKKESFPLTVTSAQKNPTAFYLCASSMAGTGPYEQYFGPGTRLTVT.

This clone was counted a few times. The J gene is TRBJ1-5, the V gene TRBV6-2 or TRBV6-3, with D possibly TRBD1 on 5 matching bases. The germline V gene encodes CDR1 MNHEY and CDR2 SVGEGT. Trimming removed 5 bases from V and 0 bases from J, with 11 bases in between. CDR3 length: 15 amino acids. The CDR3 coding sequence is TGTGCCAGCAGTAGAAGACAGATTAGCAATCAGCCCCAGCATTTT. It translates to CASSRRQISNQPQHF.

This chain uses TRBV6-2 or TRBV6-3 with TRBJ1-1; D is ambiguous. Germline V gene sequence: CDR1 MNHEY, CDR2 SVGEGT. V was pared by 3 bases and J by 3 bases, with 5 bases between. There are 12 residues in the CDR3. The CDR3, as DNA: TGTGCCAGCAGTTATCGGGACACTGAAGCTTTCTTT. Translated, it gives CASSYRDTEAFF.

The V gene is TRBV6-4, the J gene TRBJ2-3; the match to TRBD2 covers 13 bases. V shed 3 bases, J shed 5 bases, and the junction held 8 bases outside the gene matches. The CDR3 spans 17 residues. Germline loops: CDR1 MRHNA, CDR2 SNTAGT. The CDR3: CASSEPRLAGGGDTQYF. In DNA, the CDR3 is TGTGCCAGCAGTGAACCGAGACTAGCGGGGGGAGGAGATACGCAGTATTTT.

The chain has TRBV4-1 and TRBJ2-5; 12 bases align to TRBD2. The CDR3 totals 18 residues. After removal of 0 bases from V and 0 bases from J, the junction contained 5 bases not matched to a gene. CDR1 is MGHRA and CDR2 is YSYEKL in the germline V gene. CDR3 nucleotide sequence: TGCGCCAGCAGCCAAGAGCGTCTAGCGGGGGGGTACCAAGAGACCCAGTACTTC. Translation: CASSQERLAGGYQETQYF.

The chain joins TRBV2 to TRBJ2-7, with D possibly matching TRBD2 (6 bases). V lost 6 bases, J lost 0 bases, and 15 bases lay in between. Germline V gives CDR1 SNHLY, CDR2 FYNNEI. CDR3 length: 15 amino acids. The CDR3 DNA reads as TGTGCCAGCAGAGACGGGACTGCCTACTCCTACGAGCAGTACTTC. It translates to CASRDGTAYSYEQYF.

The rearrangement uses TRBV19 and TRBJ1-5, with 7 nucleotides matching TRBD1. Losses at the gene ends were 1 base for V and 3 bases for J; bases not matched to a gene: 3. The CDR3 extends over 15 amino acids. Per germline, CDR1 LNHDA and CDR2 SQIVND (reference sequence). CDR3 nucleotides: TGTGCCAGTAGTATAGGACAGGGCTACAATCAGCCCCAGCATTTT. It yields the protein CASSIGQGYNQPQHF. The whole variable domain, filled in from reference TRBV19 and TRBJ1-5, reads DGGITQSPKYLFRKEGQNVTLSCEQNLNHDAMYWYRQDPGQGLRLIYYSQIVNDFQKGDIAEGYSVSREKKESFPLTVTSAQKNPTAFYLCASSIGQGYNQPQHFGDGTRLSIL.

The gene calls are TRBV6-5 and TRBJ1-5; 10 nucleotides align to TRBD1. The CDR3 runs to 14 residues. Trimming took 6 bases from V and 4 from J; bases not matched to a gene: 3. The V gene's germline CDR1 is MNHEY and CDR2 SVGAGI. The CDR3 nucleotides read TGTGCCAGCAGGCGGGGACAGGGGAATCAGCCCCAGCATTTT. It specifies CASRRGQGNQPQHF.

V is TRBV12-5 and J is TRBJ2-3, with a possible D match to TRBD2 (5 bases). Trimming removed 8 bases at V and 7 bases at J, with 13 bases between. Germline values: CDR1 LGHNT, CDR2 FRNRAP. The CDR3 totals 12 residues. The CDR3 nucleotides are TGTGCTAGTAGGACCGAGGGCCATACGCAGTATTTT. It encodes CASRTEGHTQYF.

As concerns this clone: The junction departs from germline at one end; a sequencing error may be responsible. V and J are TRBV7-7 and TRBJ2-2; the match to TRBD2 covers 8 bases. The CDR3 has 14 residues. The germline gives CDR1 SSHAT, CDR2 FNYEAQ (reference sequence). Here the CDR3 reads CASRSGGNTGELFF. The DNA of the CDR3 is TGTGCTAGCAGAAGCGGGGGAAACACCGGGGAGCTGTTTTTT.

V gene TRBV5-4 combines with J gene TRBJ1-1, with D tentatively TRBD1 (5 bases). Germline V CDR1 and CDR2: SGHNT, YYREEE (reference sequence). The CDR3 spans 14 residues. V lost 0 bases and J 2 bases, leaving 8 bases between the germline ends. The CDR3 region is CASSLETGNTEAFF. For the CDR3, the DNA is TGTGCCAGCAGCTTGGAAACAGGAAACACTGAAGCTTTCTTT.

In nucleotides, the CDR3 is TGTGCCAGTAGTCCGGACAGGGTCTCTGGAAACACCATATATTTT. It yields the protein CASSPDRVSGNTIYF. The chain couples TRBV19 to TRBJ1-3; 8 bases map to TRBD1. The CDR3 length is 15 residues. Germline lookup yields CDR1 LNHDA and CDR2 SQIVND (reference sequence). V was pared by 5 bases and J by 0 bases, with 3 bases of the junction left unmatched.

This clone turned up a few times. The CDR3 reads CASSSDSIQETQYF. As DNA, the CDR3 is TGCGCCAGCAGCTCTGACAGTATTCAAGAGACCCAGTACTTC. This sequence joins TRBV5-1 and TRBJ2-5, with a tentative D call TRBD1 (5 bases). Trimming cost V 3 bases and J 2 bases, with 11 bases left between them. Germline V lookup: CDR1 SGHRS, CDR2 YFSETQ. The CDR3 has 14 residues.

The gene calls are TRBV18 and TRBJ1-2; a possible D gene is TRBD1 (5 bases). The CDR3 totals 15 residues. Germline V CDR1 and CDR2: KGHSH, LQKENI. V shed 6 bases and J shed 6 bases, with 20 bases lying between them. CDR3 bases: TGTGCCAGCTCCCGGGGAGGGACGGAAGTAAATGGCTACACCTTC. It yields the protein CASSRGGTEVNGYTF.

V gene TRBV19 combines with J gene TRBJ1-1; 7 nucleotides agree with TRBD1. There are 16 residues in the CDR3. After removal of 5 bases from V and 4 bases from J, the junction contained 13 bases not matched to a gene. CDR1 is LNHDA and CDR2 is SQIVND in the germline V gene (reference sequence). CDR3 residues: CASSPVTQGGGTEAFF. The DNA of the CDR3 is TGTGCCAGTAGTCCTGTCACCCAGGGGGGAGGCACTGAAGCTTTCTTT. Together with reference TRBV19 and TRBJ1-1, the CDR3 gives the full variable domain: DGGITQSPKYLFRKEGQNVTLSCEQNLNHDAMYWYRQDPGQGLRLIYYSQIVNDFQKGDIAEGYSVSREKKESFPLTVTSAQKNPTAFYLCASSPVTQGGGTEAFFGQGTRLTVV.

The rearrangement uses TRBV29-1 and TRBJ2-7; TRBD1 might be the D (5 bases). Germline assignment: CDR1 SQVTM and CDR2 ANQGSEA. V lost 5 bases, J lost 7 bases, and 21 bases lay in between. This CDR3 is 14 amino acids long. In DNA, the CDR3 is TGCAGCGTTAAACAGGATATGGGTCCTGCTGAGCAGTACTTC. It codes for CSVKQDMGPAEQYF.

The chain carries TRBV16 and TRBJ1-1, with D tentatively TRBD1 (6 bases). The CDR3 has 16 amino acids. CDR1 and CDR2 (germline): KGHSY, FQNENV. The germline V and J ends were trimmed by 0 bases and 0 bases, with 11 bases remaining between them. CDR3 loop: CASSQSLNRVNTEAFF. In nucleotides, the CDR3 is TGTGCCAGCAGCCAATCGCTAAACAGGGTGAACACTGAAGCTTTCTTT.

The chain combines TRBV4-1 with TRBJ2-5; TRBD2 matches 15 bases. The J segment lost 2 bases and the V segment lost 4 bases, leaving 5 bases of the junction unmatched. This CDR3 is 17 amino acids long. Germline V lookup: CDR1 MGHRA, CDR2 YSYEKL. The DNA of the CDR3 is TGCGCCAGCAGCCCGGGGACTAGCGGGGGGTCGCAAGAGACCCAGTACTTC. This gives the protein CASSPGTSGGSQETQYF.